This is a list of T cell receptor beta chains from one sample in a study of cytomegalovirus exposure and HLA in healthy donors. Assay: immunoSEQ multiplex PCR; the TCRdb copy retains only in-frame clones and omits some. The sample has some 140,000 clones, 60% to 85% seen once; the top ten hold around 1.3%. The sequencing sample was made of PBMCs. All receptors come from a woman in her forties in good health and CMV-seronegative. Each CDR3 is given without its conserved first and last residue. D genes are given only for firm matches. Clone size is given for some rows only: seen once, a few or many times, or a class if the clone is expanded.

CDR3 protein | clone size | V gene | D gene | J gene
ASSYSGDRDQPQH | few | TRBV6-6 | TRBD1 | TRBJ1-5
ASSINWPQH | . | TRBV6-1 | . | TRBJ1-5
ASRPDRGGEKLF | . | TRBV5-1 | TRBD1 | TRBJ1-4
AISGPLTGRGPLH | . | TRBV10-3 | . | TRBJ1-6
ASTETGNYGYT | . | TRBV6-1 | TRBD1 | TRBJ1-2
ASSPDLGQFALH | . | TRBV18 | . | TRBJ1-6
ASSIRGQGREKLF | . | TRBV7-2 | TRBD1 | TRBJ1-4
SVGGQGITGELF | . | TRBV29-1 | TRBD1 | TRBJ2-2
AWGGYGEQY | few | TRBV30 | . | TRBJ2-7
ASSVVEGAGEQY | . | TRBV9 | . | TRBJ2-7
ASSLSIRTGSFPVYGYT | . | TRBV27 | TRBD1 | TRBJ1-2
ASRQDRNYGYT | . | TRBV27 | . | TRBJ1-2
ASSPGQLGAF | . | TRBV7-2 | TRBD1 | TRBJ1-1
ASSPGLNTEAF | . | TRBV7-9 | . | TRBJ1-1
ASSYSGRGNGYT | . | TRBV6-5 | . | TRBJ1-2
ASSVGGRGGFDTQY | . | TRBV9 | TRBD2 | TRBJ2-3
ASSRGTVEQY | . | TRBV4-3 | TRBD1 | TRBJ2-7
ASSVGRGKNTGELF | . | TRBV9 | . | TRBJ2-2
ASSGQAWNTEAF | . | TRBV2 | . | TRBJ1-1
ASSLNRAYEQY | . | TRBV5-1 | . | TRBJ2-7
ASSYYGPDYGYT | . | TRBV6-5 | . | TRBJ1-2
ASSPEGARGANVLT | . | TRBV4-1 | TRBD1 | TRBJ2-6
ASSQDQVRSYEQY | few | TRBV14 | . | TRBJ2-7
ASSPGTGTYEQY | . | TRBV18 | TRBD1 | TRBJ2-7
ASSSLRGRGDTQY | . | TRBV27 | TRBD1 | TRBJ2-3
ASSEGGLNTEAF | . | TRBV10-1 | . | TRBJ1-1
ASSDLDWAGILTGELF | once | TRBV2 | . | TRBJ2-2
ASSSSAGPIAF | few | TRBV6-5 | . | TRBJ1-1
ASIHGVSYEQY | . | TRBV2 | . | TRBJ2-7
ASSIRATTEAF | . | TRBV11-3 | . | TRBJ1-1
ASSREVMNTEAF | . | TRBV6-1 | . | TRBJ1-1
ASSPQKFGYT | . | TRBV2 | . | TRBJ1-2
AWMGGRTEAF | . | TRBV30 | . | TRBJ1-1
ASTLSGQGASPLH | . | TRBV2 | TRBD1 | TRBJ1-6
ASSYTGETQY | . | TRBV7-9 | . | TRBJ2-5
ASRSLVAGGTDTQY | . | TRBV5-1 | TRBD2 | TRBJ2-3
ASTPTANTEAF | . | TRBV6-5 | . | TRBJ1-1
ASSPGTAKNTGELF | . | TRBV5-4 | . | TRBJ2-2
ASSGHSVSCEQY | . | TRBV2 | . | TRBJ2-7
ASSLGLLRDTEAF | many | TRBV5-4 | . | TRBJ1-1
ASSPGLRAASDGYT | . | TRBV5-4 | . | TRBJ1-2
ASSYTSGGAYEQY | . | TRBV13 | TRBD2 | TRBJ2-7
SVGQGYTGELF | . | TRBV29-1 | TRBD1 | TRBJ2-2
ASSQDGRGVGTDTQY | few | TRBV4-2 | TRBD2 | TRBJ2-3
ASSYPWQSTDTQY | many | TRBV5-6 | . | TRBJ2-3
ASSIEWRGALGTQY | . | TRBV19 | . | TRBJ2-5
ASSFLGLSGNTIY | . | TRBV7-9 | . | TRBJ1-3
ASSFPSGGAPNTGELF | . | TRBV5-1 | TRBD2 | TRBJ2-2
ASSLGQFTGELF | few | TRBV7-2 | TRBD1 | TRBJ2-2
ASSRQTSGGASFQETQY | . | TRBV4-1 | TRBD2 | TRBJ2-5
ASRAGLSEYNSPLH | . | TRBV28 | . | TRBJ1-6
ASSERGRGRGQAF | . | TRBV6-1 | TRBD1 | TRBJ1-1
ASSDSRINVLT | . | TRBV2 | . | TRBJ2-6
ASSQADRPNYGYT | . | TRBV4-3 | . | TRBJ1-2
ASSLSSGSSYEQY | . | TRBV7-2 | TRBD2 | TRBJ2-7
ASSADRVFDYGYT | . | TRBV25-1 | TRBD1 | TRBJ1-2
ASRRGDFQETQY | few | TRBV6-1 | . | TRBJ2-5
ASTKNRVGGELF | . | TRBV25-1 | . | TRBJ2-2